The 14 T cell receptor beta chains below all came from one sample that was sequenced in a study of identical twins. TCRdb re-called the 5' RACE reads through MiXCR, storing one row per CDR3 protein. The sample holds 310,000 or so distinct CDR3 sequences; more than 6.5% are singletons and the top ten take 2.1%. These data also formed part of another study, on yellow fever vaccine responses in identical twins.

The sample consisted of memory (CD45RO+) T cells sorted from blood. The receptor source for this set is a woman under 30 in good health.

This clonotype was observed at least ten times. This chain connects TRBV5-1 to TRBJ2-2, with TRBD1 matching 8 bases. The germline gives CDR1 SGHRS, CDR2 YFSETQ. With V trimmed by 5 bases and J by 1 base, 4 bases remained unmatched. The CDR3 runs 15 residues. The chain's CDR3 is CASRPTGVNTGELFF. CDR3 nucleotides: TGCGCCAGCAGACCGACAGGGGTGAACACCGGGGAGCTGTTTTTT. The full variable domain, rest sourced from reference TRBV5-1 and TRBJ2-2, is KAGVTQTPRYLIKTRGQQVTLSCSPISGHRSVSWYQQTPGQGLQFLFEYFSETQRNKGNFPGRFSGRQFSNSRSEMNVSTLELGDSALYLCASRPTGVNTGELFFGEGSRLTVL.

Ten or more counts support this clonotype. The rearrangement uses TRBV12-3 or TRBV12-4 and TRBJ2-7; no definite D call. The germline V and J ends were trimmed by 6 bases and 0 bases, with 12 bases remaining between them. The CDR3 has 14 residues. CDR3 coding DNA: TGTGCCAGCAGGAAAGGACCGTACTCCTACGAGCAGTACTTC. Its translation: CASRKGPYSYEQYF.

A few counts support this clonotype. The V gene is TRBV14, the J gene TRBJ2-1, with a tentative D call TRBD1 (6 bases). Trimming pared 5 bases from V and 7 bases from J, leaving 15 bases between. Looked up from germline, CDR1 is SGHDN and CDR2 is FVKESK. CDR3 size: 14 residues. The CDR3 region is CASSGQLAGNEQFF. The CDR3 DNA follows: TGTGCCAGCAGCGGACAGTTGGCCGGGAATGAGCAGTTCTTC.

This clonotype was picked up many times. V is TRBV11-2 and J is TRBJ2-7; D unresolved. The germline CDR1 and CDR2 sequences are SGHAT and FQNNGV. CDR3 size: 16 residues. Between the trimmed V and J ends, which lost 5 bases and 4 bases, there was a span of 21 bases. The CDR3 coding sequence is TGTGCCAGCAGCCCCATTAACCGAAAGGGTGGGTACGAGCAGTACTTC. Amino acid sequence: CASSPINRKGGYEQYF.

This clonotype was found many times. This chain links TRBV10-3 with TRBJ2-1; 12 bases map to TRBD2. With 4 bases clipped from V and 8 bases from J, the junction kept 18 bases outside the gene matches. CDR1 is ENHRY and CDR2 is SYGVKD in the germline V gene. This CDR3 is 19 amino acids long. CDR3 DNA sequence: TGTGCCATCAGTGCGGCCGCGACTAGCGGGGGAGGTATGTGGGATGAGCAGTTCTTC. The encoded protein is CAISAAATSGGGMWDEQFF.

This clonotype was picked up a small number of times. The chain couples TRBV7-2 to TRBJ2-5, with TRBD2 matching over 13 bases. Germline loops: CDR1 SGHTA, CDR2 FQGNSA. This CDR3 region has 15 residues. The ends lost 5 bases at V and 5 bases at J; junction bases unmatched: 5. CDR3 loop: CASSRTSGGWETQYF. The CDR3 DNA reads TGTGCCAGCAGCCGGACTAGCGGGGGCTGGGAGACCCAGTACTTC.

This clonotype has more than one count but fewer than ten. The chain joins TRBV19 to TRBJ1-5; unclear D gene. The CDR3 consists of 14 residues. V dropped 5 bases and J dropped 0 bases, with 8 bases sitting between them. The germline V gene encodes CDR1 LNHDA and CDR2 SQIVND (reference sequence). CDR3 in DNA: TGTGCCAGTAGTTTCCTGTATAGCAATCAGCCCCAGCATTTT. It specifies CASSFLYSNQPQHF.

This clonotype has at least ten counts. This chain joins TRBV12-3 or TRBV12-4 and TRBJ2-1, with TRBD2 matching over 9 bases. Trimming at V came to 6 bases and at J to 10 bases, leaving 10 bases not matched to a gene. The CDR3 is made up of 14 amino acids. The CDR3 sequence is CASSKTSGRVEQFF. The CDR3 DNA reads as TGTGCCAGCAGCAAGACTAGCGGCCGAGTGGAGCAGTTCTTC.

This clonotype was recorded many times. V gene TRBV10-3 combines with J gene TRBJ2-2, with 12 bases aligning to TRBD2. The length of the CDR3 is 18 residues. Unmatched junction bases numbered 11, after V lost 6 bases and J lost 3 bases. Germline CDR1 ENHRY, CDR2 SYGVKD. This chain's CDR3 is CAIRRRSGLAGDTGELFF. The CDR3 bases are TGTGCCATCAGACGAAGATCGGGACTAGCGGGCGACACCGGGGAGCTGTTTTTT.

The chain employs TRBV15 and TRBJ2-7, with TRBD2 matching over 15 bases. The germline CDR1 and CDR2 sequences are LNHNV and YYDKDF (reference sequence). The CDR3 loop spans 19 amino acids. Germline trimming cut 4 bases from V and 3 bases from J; bases unmatched to any gene: 13. The CDR3 DNA follows: TGTGCCACCAGCAAGCGCCCGGGACTAGCGGGAGGTTCGTTCTACGAGCAGTACTTC. The encoded protein is CATSKRPGLAGGSFYEQYF.

This clonotype was seen at least ten times. The chain is built from TRBV7-8 and TRBJ2-5, with TRBD1 matching over 11 bases. The CDR3 runs 15 residues. Germline V gene data show CDR1 as SGHVS and CDR2 as FQNEAQ. The V and J ends lost 5 bases and 0 bases, in that order; junction bases with no gene match: 2. The CDR3 here is CASSTGQGDQETQYF. CDR3 nucleotides: TGTGCCAGCAGCACGGGACAGGGGGACCAAGAGACCCAGTACTTC.

This clonotype was seen repeatedly, ten times or more. The V call is TRBV12-3 or TRBV12-4, the J call TRBJ1-6; D is ambiguous. The ends were cut back, 6 bases at V and 7 bases at J, with 13 bases in the middle. This CDR3 spans 14 amino acids. The CDR3 reads CASREGPRNSPLHF. Here the CDR3 DNA reads TGTGCCAGCAGAGAAGGACCGCGAAATTCACCCCTCCACTTT.

This chain uses TRBV7-2 with TRBJ2-7; 7 bases line up with TRBD1. The V gene's germline CDR1 is SGHTA and CDR2 FQGNSA. CDR3 length equals 15 residues. V was pared by 4 bases and J by 3 bases, with 9 bases of the junction left unmatched. DNA of the CDR3: TGTGCCAGCAGCTCATCGACAGGGTTGGGCTACGAGCAGTACTTC. Translated: CASSSSTGLGYEQYF. The variable domain in full, completed from reference TRBV7-2 and TRBJ2-7, reads GAGVSQSPSNKVTEKGKDVELRCDPISGHTALYWYRQSLGQGLEFLIYFQGNSAPDKSGLPSDRFSAERTGGSVSTLTIQRTQQEDSAVYLCASSSSTGLGYEQYFGPGTRLTVT.

The chain joins TRBV5-1 to TRBJ2-1; no definite D call. CDR1 and CDR2 (germline): SGHRS, YFSETQ. This CDR3 has 12 amino acids. Deletions cut 1 base from V and 10 bases from J, with 9 bases between. CDR3 amino acids: CASSLPGQEQFF. The CDR3 bases are TGCGCCAGCAGCTTGCCAGGTCAAGAGCAGTTCTTC.